This entry is about one T cell receptor (beta chain). What it binds is not known. Both 60 Vbeta primers and 13 Jbeta primers went into the PCR. The assay was immunoSEQ multiplex PCR, and TCRdb's table has in-frame clones only and misses some. The sample lists about 120,000 clones; approximately 76% were seen once. Germline values: CDR1 WSHSY, CDR2 SAAADI. CDR3 length equals 14 residues. Trimming stripped 2 bases from V and 1 base from J, with 7 bases between. The data were taken from a study of cytomegalovirus exposure and HLA in healthy donors. Study as a whole: Within the Caucasian-associated ancestry cluster were roughly 81% of the roughly 400 genotyped donors. Study conclusions and caveats: TCR beta V- and J-gene trimming was later associated with a missense DCLRE1C variant.

This TCR came from a man aged 50 or older in good health and CMV-seropositive. The chain carries TRBV10-2 and TRBJ2-3; D call uncertain. Sequenced: PBMCs. This CDR3 reads CASSETQGTDTQYF. CDR3 in DNA: TGCGCCAGCAGTGAGACCCAGGGCACAGATACGCAGTATTTT.